This TCR beta chain was captured by sequencing in a study of blood T cell repertoires in COVID-19 (dated by TCRdb to the early 2020s). Regarding the study in general: Collaborator samples came from the United States, Italy and Spain and covered acute and convalescent phases of COVID-19. Deeply sampled blood TCRbeta repertoires from subjects exposed to, actively infected with, or recovered from COVID-19 were included in the dataset. The prospective study material was composed of cDNA or gDNA derived from T cells, B-cell-depleted T cells, or PBMCs. A freely available public database, intended as a resource for researchers studying the immune response to SARS-CoV-2, is where the repertoires were released. Where available, HLA class I and class II types were obtained from metadata supplied by the sample provider rather than from assay-based typing. Sample metadata almost always included a de-identified subject ID, COVID-19 status, age in years and sex. The samples were drawn from the first 160 participants of the ongoing ImmuneRACE study and from roughly 1,300 subjects provided by 6 global collaborators.

Collaborating institutions collected whole blood in K2EDTA tubes following their own protocols. For TCRbeta analysis, collaborator samples were shipped as frozen whole blood, as isolated PBMCs, or as DNA extracted from either sample type. Points on this clone: Its recognized antigen is unknown. It has no much larger one-base neighbor in the sample; base qualities were not kept.

Paper-wide results and their limitations: The quantity of clinical and demographic metadata differed by source and by participant and was supplied without curation.

The immunoSEQ Assay, a bias-controlled multiplex PCR, was used to amplify TCRbeta CDR3 regions from genomic DNA. Regarding the original processing steps: The number of nucleated cells in each sample was estimated by amplification of reference gene primers within the assay. To quantify the absolute abundance of each unique TCRbeta CDR3 rearrangement, sequence reads were collapsed and filtered. For each sample, productive Simpson clonality was calculated as the square root of Simpson's diversity index over productive rearrangements. Not all clones reach the TCRdb copy of this immuneACCESS table, which keeps in-frame sequences only. Checked studies attribute under half of the gap to unresolved V genes and leave the rest unexplained. V and J calls and clone size are copied from that table; D and trimming were computed from the DNA. This sample is represented by about 120,000 clones; around 70% of them were singletons. Around 6% of the sample belongs to the ten largest clones.

The CDR3 goes from the cysteine to the phenylalanine over 16 residues. Only the CDR3 portion is preserved as DNA: 48 bases, with reading frame beginning at the first base. For this chain, trimming is 3 bases at the V end and 3 bases at the J end, and the number of junction bases without a gene match is 6. CDR1 LGHDT and CDR2 YNNKEL were looked up in the germline V gene (reference sequence). This sequence uses TRBV3-1 (or the pseudogene TRBV3-2) and TRBJ2-3; 10 bases in the junction line up with TRBD2. The sequencing input was peripheral blood. The TCR originated in a man in his 60s with acute or convalescent COVID-19. The CDR3 region: CASSQRGAGGTDTQYF. Here is the DNA: TGTGCCAGCAGCCAGCGGGGAGCGGGGGGGACAGATACGCAGTATTTT.